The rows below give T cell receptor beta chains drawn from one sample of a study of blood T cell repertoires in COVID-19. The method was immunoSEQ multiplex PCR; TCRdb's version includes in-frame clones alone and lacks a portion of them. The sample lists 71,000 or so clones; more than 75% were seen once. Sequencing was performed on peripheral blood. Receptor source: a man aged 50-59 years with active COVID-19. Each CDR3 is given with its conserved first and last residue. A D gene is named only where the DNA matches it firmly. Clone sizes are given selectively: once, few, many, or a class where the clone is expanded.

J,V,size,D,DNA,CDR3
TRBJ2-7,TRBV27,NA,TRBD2,TGTGCCAGCAGTTCTCTACTAGCGGGGGGCCACCAGTACTTC,CASSSLLAGGHQYF
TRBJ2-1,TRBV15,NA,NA,TGTGCCACCAGCAGAAAATCCCTAATTCAGGATGAGCAGTTCTTC,CATSRKSLIQDEQFF
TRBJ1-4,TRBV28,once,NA,TGTGCCAGCAGTTTAGGGCTTGCAGCCGGAGGATGGAAACTGTTTTTT,CASSLGLAAGGWKLFF
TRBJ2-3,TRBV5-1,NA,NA,TGCGCCAGCAGCTTGAGAGGAAGCACAGATACGCAGTATTTT,CASSLRGSTDTQYF
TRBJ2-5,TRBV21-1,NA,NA,TGTGCCAGCAGCAAAAGACGGGGAGAGACCCAGTACTTC,CASSKRRGETQYF
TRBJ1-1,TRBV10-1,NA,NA,TGCGCCAGCAGAGGGGAGGCTGAAGCTTTCTTT,CASRGEAEAFF
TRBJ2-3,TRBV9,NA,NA,TGTGCCAGCAGCGTAAGGTCAGGGATCATCGCAGATACGCAGTATTTT,CASSVRSGIIADTQYF
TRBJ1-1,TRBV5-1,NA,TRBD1,TGCGCCAGCAGCACGAAAGACAGGGAGGCTGAAGCTTTCTTT,CASSTKDREAEAFF
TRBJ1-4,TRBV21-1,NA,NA,TGTGCCAGCAGCTCCCGGACAGGGTTCATAGTTGCAACTAATGAAAAACTGTTTTTT,CASSSRTGFIVATNEKLFF
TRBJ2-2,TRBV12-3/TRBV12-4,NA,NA,TGTGCCAGCAGTTTATCGGACACCGGGGAGCTGTTTTTT,CASSLSDTGELFF
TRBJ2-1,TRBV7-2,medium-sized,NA,TGTGCCAGCAGCTTAGTGAGTTACAATGAGCAGTTCTTC,CASSLVSYNEQFF
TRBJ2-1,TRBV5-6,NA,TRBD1,TGTGCCAGCAGCTCCCAGGGCAGGGGGAGACCCAATGAGCAGTTCTTC,CASSSQGRGRPNEQFF
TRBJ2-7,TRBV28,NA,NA,TGTGCCAGCAGTTTAACGTCGAGCTCCTACGAGCAGTACTTC,CASSLTSSSYEQYF
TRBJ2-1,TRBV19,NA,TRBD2,TGTGCCAGTAGTTTGCGGGCTAGCGGGAGACCCTACAATGAGCAGTTCTTC,CASSLRASGRPYNEQFF
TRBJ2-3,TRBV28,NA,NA,TGTGCCAGCAGGACAACGCGGACAGCCGGAGATACGCAGTATTTT,CASRTTRTAGDTQYF
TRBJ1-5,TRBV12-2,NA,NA,TGTGCAAGTCGCTTAAATGGACAGGATCGTGGGGCCCAGCATTTT,CASRLNGQDRGAQHF
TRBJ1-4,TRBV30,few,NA,TGTGCCTCCCGGATGACAGGAGAAAAACTGTTTTTT,CASRMTGEKLFF
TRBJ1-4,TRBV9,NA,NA,TGTGCCAGCAGCGTAGGATCAGGGACAACTAATGAAAAACTGTTTTTT,CASSVGSGTTNEKLFF
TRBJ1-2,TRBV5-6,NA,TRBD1,TGTGCCAGCAGCCTAGAGGACAGGGAAAATGGCTACACCTTC,CASSLEDRENGYTF
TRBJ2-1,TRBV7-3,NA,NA,TGTGCCAGCAGCTTTGGAGAGTACAATGAGCAGTTCTTC,CASSFGEYNEQFF
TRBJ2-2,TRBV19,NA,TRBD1,TGTGCCAGTAGCCTCAGAGGGACAGGGAACACCGGGGAGCTGTTTTTT,CASSLRGTGNTGELFF
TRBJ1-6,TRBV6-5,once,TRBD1,TGTGCCAGCAGTTTCCGATTGAGGACAGGGGATTCACCCCTCCACTTT,CASSFRLRTGDSPLHF
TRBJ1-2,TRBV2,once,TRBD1,TGTGCCAGCAGACCGACGCCGAGACAGGGTAACTATGGCTACACCTTC,CASRPTPRQGNYGYTF
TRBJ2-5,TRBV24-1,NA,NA,TGTGCCACCAGTCAGGGAACAGGGTCAGAGACCCAGTACTTC,CATSQGTGSETQYF
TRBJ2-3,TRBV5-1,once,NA,TGCGCCAGCAGCGGCGGGACCCCAGGCGATACGCAGTATTTT,CASSGGTPGDTQYF
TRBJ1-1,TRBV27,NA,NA,TGTGCCAGCAGTCTACAGGGTTACACTGAAGCTTTCTTT,CASSLQGYTEAFF
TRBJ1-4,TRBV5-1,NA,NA,TGCGCCAGCAGCTTGTTTGGGGCGGGGGAAAAACTGTTTTTT,CASSLFGAGEKLFF
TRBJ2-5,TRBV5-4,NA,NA,TGTGCCAGCCGTGACGGCCAGGGGGAGACCCAGTACTTC,CASRDGQGETQYF
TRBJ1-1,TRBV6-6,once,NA,TGTGCCAGCAGCCTTGGACGGAGGGGTATGAACACTGAAGCTTTCTTT,CASSLGRRGMNTEAFF
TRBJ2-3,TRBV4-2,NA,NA,TGTGCCAGCAGCCAGATAGCTAGCACAGATACGCAGTATTTT,CASSQIASTDTQYF
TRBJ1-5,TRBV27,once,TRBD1,TGTGCCAGCAGTTTAGGACAGGGCTATAGCAATCAGCCCCAGCATTTT,CASSLGQGYSNQPQHF
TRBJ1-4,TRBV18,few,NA,TGTGCCAGCTCACCACAACAGGATATTAATGAAAAACTGTTTTTT,CASSPQQDINEKLFF
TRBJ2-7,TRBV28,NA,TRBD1,TGTGCCAGCAGCCAAGGGACAGGGACGTACTCCTACGAGCAGTACTTC,CASSQGTGTYSYEQYF
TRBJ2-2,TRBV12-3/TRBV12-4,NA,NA,TGTGCCAGCAGTTTGAGGAACACCGGGGAGCTGTTTTTT,CASSLRNTGELFF
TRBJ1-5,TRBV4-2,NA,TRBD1,TGTGCCAGCAGCCTTGGGACAGGGAATCAGCCCCAGCATTTT,CASSLGTGNQPQHF
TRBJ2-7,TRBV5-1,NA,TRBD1,TGCGCCAGCAGACTGACAGGGTCCTACGAGCAGTACTTC,CASRLTGSYEQYF
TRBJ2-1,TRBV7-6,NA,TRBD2,TGTGCCAGCAGCTTAGTACTAGCGGGAGGACATGAGCAGTTCTTC,CASSLVLAGGHEQFF
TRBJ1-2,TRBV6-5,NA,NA,TGTGCCAGCAGTTACACAGGGACGGCGGGTGGCTACACCTTC,CASSYTGTAGGYTF
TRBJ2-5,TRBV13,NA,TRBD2,TGTGCCAGCAGCTCCTCCGGGACTAGCGGGAGGAACCAAGAGACCCAGTACTTC,CASSSSGTSGRNQETQYF
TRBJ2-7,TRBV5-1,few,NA,TGCGCCAGCGGACTACCGACAGACCCCTACGAGCAGTACTTC,CASGLPTDPYEQYF
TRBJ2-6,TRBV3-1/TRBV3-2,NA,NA,TGTGCCAGCAGCGAACAGGGTACTGGGGCCAACGTCCTGACTTTC,CASSEQGTGANVLTF
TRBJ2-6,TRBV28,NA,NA,TGTGCCAGCAGCACAGGGTACTGGGCCAACGTCCTGACTTTC,CASSTGYWANVLTF
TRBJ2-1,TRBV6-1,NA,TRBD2,TGTGCCAGCAGTGAAGCGGCGGCGGGAGGGCCCCCCTACAATGAGCAGTTCTTC,CASSEAAAGGPPYNEQFF
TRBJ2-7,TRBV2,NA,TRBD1,TGTGCCAGCAGTGGGCAGGGGGCCTGGGACGAGCAGTACTTC,CASSGQGAWDEQYF
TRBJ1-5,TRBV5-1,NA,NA,TGCGCCAGCAGCTCCGCCGGGGGTAATCAGCCCCAGCATTTT,CASSSAGGNQPQHF
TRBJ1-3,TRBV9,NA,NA,TGTGCCAGCAGCGTAGGGGGGCACTCCTCTGGAAACACCATATATTTT,CASSVGGHSSGNTIYF
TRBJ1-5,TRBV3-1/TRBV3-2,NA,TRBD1,TGTGCCAGCAGCCAAGGAGGGGGCCGGAATACCCCCCAGCATTTT,CASSQGGGRNTPQHF
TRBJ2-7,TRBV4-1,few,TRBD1,TGCGCCAGCAGCCAAGATATGACCGGGACAGGGGGCTACGAGCAGTACTTC,CASSQDMTGTGGYEQYF
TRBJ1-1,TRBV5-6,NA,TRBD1,TGTGCCAGCAGCCTCCGGGACAGGGGGCTGAACACTGAAGCTTTCTTT,CASSLRDRGLNTEAFF
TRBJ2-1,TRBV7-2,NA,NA,TGTGCCAGCAGCTTGCGGGATCCTCGGGGTGAGCAGTTCTTC,CASSLRDPRGEQFF
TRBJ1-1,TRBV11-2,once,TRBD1,TGTGCCAGCAGCCCAATCCTGGGACAGGGGGGAGGGGGGAACACTGAAGCTTTCTTT,CASSPILGQGGGGNTEAFF
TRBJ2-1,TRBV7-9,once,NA,TGTGCCAGCAGCTTAGCCCCTACTAGCTTCGCCAATGAGCAGTTCTTC,CASSLAPTSFANEQFF